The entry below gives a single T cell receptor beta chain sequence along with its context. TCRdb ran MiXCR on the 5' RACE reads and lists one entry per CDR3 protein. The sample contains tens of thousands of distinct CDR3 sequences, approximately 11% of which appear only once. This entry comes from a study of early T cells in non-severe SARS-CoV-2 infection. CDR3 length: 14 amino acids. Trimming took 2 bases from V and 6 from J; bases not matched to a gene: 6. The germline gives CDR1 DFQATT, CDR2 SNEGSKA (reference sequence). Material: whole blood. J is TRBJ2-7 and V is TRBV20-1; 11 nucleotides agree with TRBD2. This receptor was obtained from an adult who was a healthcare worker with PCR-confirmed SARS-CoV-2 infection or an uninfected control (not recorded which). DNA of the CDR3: TGCAGTGCTAGACGAACCGGACTAGCGGGCGAGCAGTACTTC. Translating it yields CSARRTGLAGEQYF.